Given below is one T cell receptor beta chain in context. Antigen unknown. CDR3 size: 15 residues. Germline V CDR1 and CDR2: SNHLY, FYNNEI. Losses at the gene ends were 2 bases for V and 4 bases for J; bases not matched to a gene: 5. This sample is part of a study of T cell responses to AZD1222 COVID-19 vaccine. Study-level findings and limits: Just six people given AZD1222 tested seropositive at baseline. Clonal diversity was possibly underestimated, and the donors were mostly white British, with more females.

Some clones are missing from TCRdb's copy, which holds only in-frame ones; the method was immunoSEQ multiplex PCR. The table has 80,000 to 95,000 clones, approximately 87% seen once. The specimen was peripheral blood, collected on day 0 of MenACWY control vaccination. This sequence joins TRBV2 and TRBJ1-2; 9 bases match TRBD1. This receptor was obtained from an adult in good health. The CDR3 protein is CASSELDRGVYGYTF. The CDR3 DNA is TGTGCCAGCAGTGAACTGGACAGGGGCGTCTATGGCTACACCTTC.